What follows are 11 T cell receptor beta chains derived from one specimen sequenced in a study of cytomegalovirus exposure and HLA in healthy donors. The PCR employed 60 Vbeta primers together with 13 Jbeta primers. Some clones are missing from TCRdb's copy, which holds only in-frame ones; the method was immunoSEQ multiplex PCR. The sample records more than 150,000 clones, about 85% being singletons. The sample taken for sequencing was PBMCs. The receptors were gathered from a girl aged 5 to 17 in good health and CMV-seropositive.

The V and J genes are TRBV7-9 and TRBJ1-2; possible D gene TRBD1, 6 bases. V lost 2 bases and J lost 5, with 15 bases in between. Germline V lookup: CDR1 SEHNR, CDR2 FQNEAQ (reference sequence). This CDR3 spans 15 amino acids. Here the CDR3 reads CASSLPGGPGYGYTF. DNA of the CDR3: TGTGCCAGCAGCTTACCGGGGGGGCCGGGGTATGGCTACACCTTC.

The chain has TRBV29-1 and TRBJ1-2, with D perhaps matching TRBD1 (6 bases). Germline V gene sequence: CDR1 SQVTM, CDR2 ANQGSEA. CDR3 length: 13 amino acids. The V end was cut by 6 bases, the J end by 1 base, with 12 bases between. CDR3 in amino acids: CSVGQGGNYGYTF. CDR3 bases: TGCAGCGTCGGACAAGGGGGTAACTATGGCTACACCTTC.

The rearrangement uses TRBV5-1 and TRBJ2-3; D may be TRBD2 (6 bases). Germline V lookup: CDR1 SGHRS, CDR2 YFSETQ. The CDR3 spans 15 residues. Trimming stripped 1 base from V and 6 bases from J, with 15 bases between. CDR3 sequence reads: CASSLKRGGPDTQYF. For the CDR3, the DNA is TGCGCCAGCAGCTTGAAACGGGGAGGTCCGGATACGCAGTATTTT.

The rearrangement links TRBV29-1 to TRBJ1-1; perhaps TRBD1 as D (5 bases). V was cut by 4 bases and J by 1 base, with 16 bases left in between. Germline V gene lookup returns CDR1 SQVTM and CDR2 ANQGSEA. The length of the CDR3 is 15 residues. The CDR3 DNA reads TGCAGCGTTGCTCCCACCGGACACCCGAACACTGAAGCTTTCTTT. Translated: CSVAPTGHPNTEAFF.

The chain carries TRBV7-2 and TRBJ2-1, with 13 bases fitting TRBD2. The ends lost 5 bases at V and 7 bases at J; junction bases unmatched: 5. This CDR3 contains 15 residues. The germline V gene encodes CDR1 SGHTA and CDR2 FQGNSA. CDR3 region: CASSRTSGSGNEQFF. The CDR3 DNA sequence: TGTGCCAGCAGCAGGACTAGCGGGAGCGGAAATGAGCAGTTCTTC.

V is TRBV5-1 and J is TRBJ1-1; D unclear. CDR1 is SGHRS and CDR2 is YFSETQ in the germline V gene. Trimming shortened V by 0 bases and J by 4 bases, and 10 bases separated the two germline ends. The CDR3 covers 14 residues. The CDR3: CASSLDPSSTEAFF. CDR3 nucleotides: TGCGCCAGCAGCTTGGACCCGAGCTCCACTGAAGCTTTCTTT. The complete variable domain, with remaining parts taken from reference TRBV5-1 and TRBJ1-1, reads KAGVTQTPRYLIKTRGQQVTLSCSPISGHRSVSWYQQTPGQGLQFLFEYFSETQRNKGNFPGRFSGRQFSNSRSEMNVSTLELGDSALYLCASSLDPSSTEAFFGQGTRLTVV.

The J gene is TRBJ2-5, the V gene TRBV6-5, with a tentative D call TRBD2 (6 bases). Trimming pared 4 bases from V and 0 bases from J, leaving 15 bases between. CDR3 size: 16 residues. Looked up from germline, CDR1 is MNHEY and CDR2 is SVGAGI. CDR3 residues: CASSWNSGGYQETQYF. In DNA, the CDR3 is TGTGCCAGCAGTTGGAATAGCGGAGGGTACCAAGAGACCCAGTACTTC.

This chain links TRBV27 with TRBJ1-5, with D perhaps matching TRBD1 (6 bases). Germline CDR1 reads MNHEY; CDR2 reads SMNVEV (reference sequence). CDR3 length equals 15 residues. V lost 11 bases to trimming and J lost 0 bases, with 17 bases between them. The CDR3 loop is CAGKRTEYSNQPQHF. The CDR3 coding sequence is TGTGCCGGCAAACGGACAGAATATAGCAATCAGCCCCAGCATTTT.

This clone came up once. This sequence joins TRBV5-1 and TRBJ2-3; the D is unclear. Germline V gives CDR1 SGHRS, CDR2 YFSETQ. The CDR3 contains 14 residues. V lost 4 bases and J 2 bases, leaving 11 bases between the germline ends. CDR3 sequence (DNA): TGCGCCAGCAGCATGAGAAGTGCCACAGATACGCAGTATTTT. Its translation is CASSMRSATDTQYF.

CDR3 protein: CASSLGGTYEQYF. The CDR3 coding sequence is TGCGCCAGCAGCTTAGGGGGTACCTACGAGCAGTACTTC. This rearrangement joins TRBV5-1 to TRBJ2-7, with a tentative D call TRBD1 (6 bases). This CDR3 has 13 residues. Germline CDR1 reads SGHRS; CDR2 reads YFSETQ. V lost 2 bases, J lost 2 bases, and 8 bases lay in between.

J is TRBJ2-7 and V is TRBV6-5, with 8 bases aligning to TRBD1. J was trimmed by 0 bases and V by 8 bases; bases with no gene match: 6. The CDR3 runs 14 residues. In germline, CDR1 is MNHEY, CDR2 SVGAGI. CDR3 amino acids: CASSRGRSSYEQYF. The CDR3 bases are TGTGCCAGCTCCAGGGGGCGGAGCTCCTACGAGCAGTACTTC.